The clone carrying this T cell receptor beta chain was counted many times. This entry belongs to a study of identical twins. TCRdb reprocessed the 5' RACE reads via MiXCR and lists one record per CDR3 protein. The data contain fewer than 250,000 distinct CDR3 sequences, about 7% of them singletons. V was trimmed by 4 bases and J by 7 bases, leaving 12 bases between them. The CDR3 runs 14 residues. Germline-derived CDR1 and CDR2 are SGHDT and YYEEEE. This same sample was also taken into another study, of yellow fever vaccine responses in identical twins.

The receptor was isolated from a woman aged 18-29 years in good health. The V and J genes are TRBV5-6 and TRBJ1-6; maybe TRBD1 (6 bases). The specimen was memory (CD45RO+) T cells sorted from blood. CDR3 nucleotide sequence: TGTGCCAGCAGCCACAGGGTGGGGAATTCACCCCTCCACTTT. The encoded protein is CASSHRVGNSPLHF.